This T cell receptor beta chain came from a study of blood T cell repertoires in COVID-19. This clone was observed once. Produced via immunoSEQ multiplex PCR; TCRdb's table is partial and in-frame only. The sample contains about 110,000 clones, around 80% of which appear only once. The CDR3 is 14 amino acids. The V and J ends lost 0 bases and 4 bases respectively, with 8 bases between them. Per the germline V gene, CDR1 is SGHRS and CDR2 is YFSETQ. The specimen was peripheral blood. The chain recombines TRBV5-1 with TRBJ2-1, with D maybe TRBD1 (5 bases). This TCR came from a woman aged 55-69 years with acute or convalescent COVID-19. CDR3 loop: CASSLGTGYNEQFF. CDR3 sequence (DNA): TGCGCCAGCAGCTTGGGTACAGGTTACAATGAGCAGTTCTTC.